This T cell receptor beta chain stems from a study of cytomegalovirus exposure and HLA in healthy donors. Amplification used 60 Vbeta primers and 13 Jbeta primers. The repertoire was sequenced with immunoSEQ multiplex PCR; TCRdb's copy has only in-frame clones and lacks some. Of 130,000 or so clones in the sample, around 77% were seen once. CDR3 length: 15 amino acids. From germline, CDR1 is SGHAT and CDR2 FQNNGV. V dropped 3 bases and J dropped 7; count of bases not matched to a gene: 9. The rearrangement joins TRBV11-2 to TRBJ2-1; TRBD2 aligns across 7 bases. Sequenced material: PBMCs. This receptor was taken from a woman in her sixties or seventies in good health and CMV-seronegative. This chain's CDR3 is CASSLGSGRPNEQFF. The DNA of the CDR3 is TGTGCCAGCAGCTTGGGTAGCGGGCGCCCGAATGAGCAGTTCTTC.